Listed below are T cell receptor beta chains from one sample, sequenced in a study of blood T cell repertoires in COVID-19. Measured with immunoSEQ multiplex PCR; TCRdb has only the in-frame clones, and not every one. The repertoire holds under 60,000 clones, around 83% seen once, with roughly 4.8% in the top ten. The sample consisted of peripheral blood. The receptors originated from a human donor in a cohort sampled during active COVID-19. Both conserved end residues are part of each CDR3. The D gene is left open where the match is weak. Some rows have no size entry. The others give once, few or many, or a class for an expanded clone.

abundance	v_gene	len	d_gene	j_gene	CDR3aa	CDR3nt
-	TRBV6-5	15	-	TRBJ1-3	CASRVRGSSGNTIYF	TGTGCCAGCAGGGTTCGGGGAAGCTCTGGAAACACCATATATTTT
-	TRBV19	15	TRBD1	TRBJ1-1	CASRTGLRLNTEAFF	TGTGCCAGCCGGACAGGACTTCGGTTGAACACTGAAGCTTTCTTT
-	TRBV4-1	15	TRBD1	TRBJ1-1	CASSQWDRMNTEAFF	TGCGCCAGCAGCCAATGGGACAGAATGAACACTGAAGCTTTCTTT
-	TRBV7-8	16	TRBD2	TRBJ2-7	CASSQPGTSGLYEQYF	TGTGCCAGCAGCCAACCGGGGACTAGCGGACTGTACGAGCAGTACTTC
-	TRBV6-4	13	-	TRBJ1-6	CASSQVQGTPLHF	TGTGCCAGCAGCCAGGTACAGGGCACGCCCCTCCACTTT
-	TRBV2	16	-	TRBJ2-1	CASRSLRLAGWDEQFF	TGTGCCAGCAGGTCGCTGAGGCTAGCTGGTTGGGATGAGCAGTTCTTC
-	TRBV10-3	14	TRBD1	TRBJ2-3	CAISEQGAADTQYF	TGTGCCATCAGTGAGCAGGGGGCTGCAGATACGCAGTATTTT
-	TRBV2	18	TRBD2	TRBJ2-3	CASSELAARLANLDTQYF	TGTGCCAGCAGTGAATTAGCGGCCAGACTAGCCAATTTAGATACGCAGTATTTT
-	TRBV20-1	11	-	TRBJ1-3	CSASLGNTIYF	TGCAGTGCTAGTCTTGGAAACACCATATATTTT
-	TRBV13	14	-	TRBJ2-7	CASSSPKRGYEQYF	TGTGCCAGCAGCTCCCCTAAGAGAGGGTACGAGCAGTACTTC
-	TRBV3-1/TRBV3-2	15	-	TRBJ1-4	CASSRTFATNEKLFF	TGTGCCAGCAGTAGGACTTTTGCAACTAATGAAAAACTGTTTTTT
-	TRBV28	14	-	TRBJ1-2	CASSLIIPGGGYTF	TGTGCCAGCAGTTTAATCATACCCGGGGGTGGCTACACCTTC
-	TRBV5-1	15	TRBD1	TRBJ2-7	CASRISGTGSYEQYF	TGCGCCAGCAGGATAAGTGGGACAGGCTCCTACGAGCAGTACTTC
-	TRBV4-1	17	-	TRBJ2-6	CASSQALDVTGANVLTF	TGCGCCAGCAGCCAAGCACTCGATGTCACTGGGGCCAACGTCCTGACTTTC
-	TRBV5-1	15	TRBD1	TRBJ1-5	CASSCRDRGDQPQHF	TGCGCCAGCAGCTGCCGGGACAGGGGCGACCAGCCCCAGCATTTT
-	TRBV3-1/TRBV3-2	12	-	TRBJ2-5	CASSQGSSAQYF	TGTGCCAGCAGCCAAGGGAGTAGCGCCCAGTACTTC
-	TRBV13	17	TRBD2	TRBJ2-1	CASSSRTSGGTYNEQFF	TGTGCCAGCAGCTCTCGGACTAGCGGGGGGACCTACAATGAGCAGTTCTTC
-	TRBV13	14	-	TRBJ1-1	CASSLGWGRGEAFF	TGTGCCAGCAGCTTAGGATGGGGGAGGGGTGAAGCTTTCTTT
-	TRBV4-2	15	-	TRBJ1-2	CASSQDRGERYGYTF	TGTGCCAGCAGCCAAGACAGGGGAGAGCGCTATGGCTACACCTTC
once	TRBV28	16	-	TRBJ1-4	CASSPPGRGLNEKLFF	TGTGCCAGCAGTCCCCCTGGGAGGGGGTTAAATGAAAAACTGTTTTTT
-	TRBV30	16	TRBD1	TRBJ1-6	CAWSVPRTGDNSPLHF	TGTGCCTGGAGTGTACCAAGGACAGGCGATAATTCACCCCTCCACTTT
-	TRBV29-1	12	-	TRBJ1-1	CSGVTGNTEAFF	TGCAGCGGCGTGACAGGGAACACTGAAGCTTTCTTT
-	TRBV5-4	14	-	TRBJ1-1	CASSLYSRDTEAFF	TGTGCCAGCAGCTTGTACTCCAGGGACACTGAAGCTTTCTTT
-	TRBV12-3/TRBV12-4	11	TRBD1	TRBJ2-7	CASSKTGEQYF	TGTGCCAGCAGTAAGACAGGGGAGCAGTACTTC